This TCR beta chain comes out of a study of T-cell memory formation after mild COVID-19. Study context: The two donors had largely donor-specific TCR clusters.

Via MiXCR, TCRdb re-called the 5' RACE reads, giving one row per CDR3 protein. The sample lists approximately 560,000 distinct CDR3 sequences, roughly 17% occurring once. Sequencing input: PBMCs or a T cell subset sorted from them (not recorded which). The receptor's source is an adult woman who had mild COVID-19 (a few samples of this study predate the infection). Cell type and time point are not known.

CDR3 amino acids: CASSPLGTGGSEQFF. DNA of the CDR3: TGTGCCAGCAGTCCCCTCGGGACAGGGGGTAGTGAGCAGTTCTTC. This chain uses TRBV6-5 with TRBJ2-1; 11 bases agree with TRBD1. Germline V gene data show CDR1 as MNHEY and CDR2 as SVGAGI. The CDR3 runs 15 residues. The junction had 9 bases not matched to a gene; V was cut back by 5 bases and J by 9 bases.